This TCR beta chain was retrieved from a study of blood T cells in healthy people across ages. Sample-barcoded 5' priming and a J-beta primer mix drove a second PCR of roughly 7 to 11 cycles. TCRdb re-called the 5' RACE reads through MiXCR, storing one row per CDR3 protein. The sample yields 750,000 to 1,000,000 distinct CDR3 sequences, around 29% seen once. The CDR3 spans 13 residues. Trimming shortened V by 1 base and J by 11 bases, and 14 bases separated the two germline ends. Germline lookup yields CDR1 LGHDT and CDR2 YNNKEL (reference sequence). No fewer than 7 million PBMCs went into each sample. These data were also reused for a study on T cells of mothers and their children.

The TCR comes from a woman aged 40 to 50 in good health. This chain links TRBV3-1 with TRBJ1-1; D unresolved. The sequencing input was blood. DNA for the CDR3: TGTGCCAGCAGCCAAGGCGCTGCGACTCGGGCTTTCTTT. This sequence encodes CASSQGAATRAFF. The entire variable domain, with the rest obtained from reference TRBV3-1 and TRBJ1-1, is as follows: DTAVSQTPKYLVTQMGNDKSIKCEQNLGHDTMYWYKQDSKKFLKIMFSYNNKELIINETVPNRFSPKSPDKAHLNLHINSLELGDSAVYFCASSQGAATRAFFGQGTRLTVV.